The clone carrying this T cell receptor beta chain was picked up a small number of times. Its antigen is unknown. cDNA synthesis was performed by 5'RACE with 10-nucleotide random UMIs. From 15-18 subjects, every sequencing run obtained over 200 million TCR-beta sequences. TCRdb used MiXCR to reprocess the 5' RACE reads, holding one entry per CDR3 protein. The data show about 45,000 distinct CDR3 sequences, about a fifth seen once. The germline gives CDR1 LGHDT, CDR2 YNNKEL (reference sequence). After removal of 6 bases from V and 4 bases from J, the junction contained 2 bases not matched to a gene. This CDR3 is built from 13 residues. The sample originates from a study of neurological immune-mediated disorders. Time point here: technical triplicate 3. Whole-study results and caveats: Among expanded clones, no CDR3 amino acid sequences were shared across subjects, a pattern suggesting private repertoires in all groups. TCR clonal expansion peaked in HTLV-1-associated myelopathy patients and was lowest in multiple sclerosis patients.

This receptor was taken from a man between 60 and 75 years old with HTLV-1-associated myelopathy (HAM/TSP). This chain uses TRBV3-1 with TRBJ2-2, with 7 bases aligning to TRBD1. Specimen: PBMCs. The CDR3 is CASRGQITGELFF. The DNA of the CDR3 is TGTGCCAGCAGGGGACAGATCACCGGGGAGCTGTTTTTT.